One and the same sample provided the 14 T cell receptor beta chains below, sequenced in a study of cytomegalovirus exposure and HLA in healthy donors. The primer mix had 60 Vbeta and 13 Jbeta primers. Using immunoSEQ multiplex PCR, the repertoire was profiled, and TCRdb retains in-frame clones only, with some absent. The profile shows approximately 76,000 clones, around 58% of them singletons. Sequencing was carried out using PBMCs. Receptors originate from a young man in good health and CMV-seropositive.

This chain joins TRBV5-1 and TRBJ2-7, with D perhaps TRBD1 (6 bases). The germline V gene encodes CDR1 SGHRS and CDR2 YFSETQ. The V and J ends lost 4 bases and 3 bases respectively, with 14 bases between them. CDR3 size: 14 residues. CDR3 protein: CASSPRDINYEQYF. The CDR3 DNA reads as TGCGCCAGCAGCCCCCGGGACATCAACTACGAGCAGTACTTC.

V gene TRBV6-5 combines with J gene TRBJ1-4; D is undetermined. CDR1 and CDR2 from the germline V gene are MNHEY and SVGAGI. This CDR3 has 13 amino acids. V was pared by 7 bases and J by 8 bases, with 14 bases between. CDR3 nucleotides: TGTGCCAGCACTCCATCGGGTCGGGAAAAACTGTTTTTT. As protein: CASTPSGREKLFF.

This clone was seen only a few times. V usage is TRBV6-5 and J usage is TRBJ2-7; TRBD2 agrees at 7 bases. V trimming: 7 bases; J trimming: 4 bases; junction bases outside the gene matches: 7. The CDR3 is 13 amino acids. CDR1 and CDR2 (germline): MNHEY, SVGAGI. The DNA for the CDR3 is TGTGCCAGCAACAATGGGGGGGGGTACGAGCAGTACTTC. Amino acid sequence: CASNNGGGYEQYF.

CDR3 coding DNA: TGTGCCAGCAGCTTAAGGCTAGCGGGAGGGACAGATACGCAGTATTTT. This translates into CASSLRLAGGTDTQYF. The chain carries TRBV11-2 and TRBJ2-3; 12 bases line up with TRBD2. Germline V gives CDR1 SGHAT, CDR2 FQNNGV. Losses at the gene ends were 2 bases for V and 3 bases for J; bases not matched to a gene: 3. The CDR3 consists of 16 residues. Complete variable domain (other parts from reference TRBV11-2 and TRBJ2-3): EAGVAQSPRYKIIEKRQSVAFWCNPISGHATLYWYQQILGQGPKLLIQFQNNGVVDDSQLPKDRFSAERLKGVDSTLKIQPAKLEDSAVYLCASSLRLAGGTDTQYFGPGTRLTVL.

The rearrangement joins TRBV5-6 to TRBJ2-7; perhaps TRBD2 as D (6 bases). Trimming stripped 3 bases from V and 4 bases from J, with 8 bases between. CDR1 SGHDT and CDR2 YYEEEE come from the germline V gene. This CDR3 contains 12 residues. CDR3 loop: CASSSLAYEQYF. CDR3 coding DNA: TGTGCCAGCAGCTCGCTAGCGTACGAGCAGTACTTC.

The chain is built from TRBV28 and TRBJ1-5; 11 bases are a match to TRBD1. The CDR3 has 13 residues. V lost 8 bases to trimming and J lost 7 bases; unmatched junction nucleotides: 4. CDR1 MDHEN and CDR2 SYDVKM come from the germline V gene. CDR3 protein: CASGTGGRQPQHF. DNA of the CDR3: TGTGCCAGCGGGACAGGGGGTAGACAGCCCCAGCATTTT.

This clone was detected once. One junction end disagrees with the germline gene, perhaps due to a read error. The rearrangement links TRBV9 to TRBJ2-1; 7 bases are shared with TRBD2. The CDR3 covers 17 residues. Germline V gene data show CDR1 as SGDLS and CDR2 as YYNGEE. The DNA of the CDR3 is TGTGCCAGCGGCGTAGGAGATAGCGGGTCCTCCTACAATGAGCAGTTCTTC. It yields the protein CASGVGDSGSSYNEQFF.

The chain links TRBV11-1 to TRBJ1-1; 7 positions agree with TRBD1. The CDR3 consists of 16 residues. The junction had 15 bases not matched to a gene; V was cut back by 5 bases and J by 6 bases. Germline CDR1 is SGHAT and CDR2 is FQDESV (reference sequence). Written as DNA, the CDR3 is TGTGCCAGCAGCGATGGGAGGACAGGAATTATTTCTGAAGCTTTCTTT. Its translation: CASSDGRTGIISEAFF.

V usage is TRBV7-2 and J usage is TRBJ2-7; D may be TRBD1 (7 bases). V was cut by 5 bases and J by 2 bases, with 16 bases left in between. The CDR3 loop spans 15 amino acids. Per germline, CDR1 SGHTA and CDR2 FQGNSA. The CDR3 DNA reads as TGTGCCAGCAGCCAAAGGGGGCGGGGAACCTACGAGCAGTACTTC. Residues: CASSQRGRGTYEQYF.

The V and J genes are TRBV11-2 and TRBJ1-4; unclear D gene. Germline CDR1 SGHAT, CDR2 FQNNGV. The CDR3 covers 13 residues. The germline V and J ends were trimmed by 7 bases and 4 bases, with 10 bases remaining between them. The CDR3 region is CASTPYSNEKLFF. In DNA form, the CDR3 reads TGTGCCAGCACCCCGTACAGTAATGAAAAACTGTTTTTT.

The chain links TRBV4-2 to TRBJ1-1; no firm D call. Trimming pared 0 bases from V and 2 bases from J, leaving 13 bases between. Germline assignment: CDR1 LGHNA and CDR2 YNFKEQ. The CDR3 contains 16 residues. CDR3 sequence (DNA): TGTGCCAGCAGCCAAGATGGAGTTACCAGCAACACTGAAGCTTTCTTT. Residues: CASSQDGVTSNTEAFF.

The table lists this clone with a few counts. This sequence joins TRBV7-3 and TRBJ2-6, with 7 bases aligning to TRBD1. V was clipped by 5 bases and J by 0 bases; unmatched bases: 10. This CDR3 region has 18 residues. The germline V gene has CDR1 SGHTA and CDR2 FQGTGA. The CDR3 sequence: CASSPPYRGSSGANVLTF. CDR3 nucleotide sequence: TGTGCCAGCAGCCCCCCCTACAGGGGTAGCTCTGGGGCCAACGTCCTGACTTTC.

This rearrangement joins TRBV5-4 to TRBJ1-2; TRBD1 agrees at 8 bases. The CDR3 contains 16 residues. Unmatched junction bases numbered 12, after V lost 4 bases and J lost 4 bases. The germline gives CDR1 SGHNT, CDR2 YYREEE (reference sequence). CDR3: CASSRITGTGGYGYTF. CDR3 coding DNA: TGTGCCAGCAGCAGGATAACCGGGACAGGAGGCTATGGCTACACCTTC.

This clone appeared a few times. The chain recombines TRBV4-1 with TRBJ2-1; TRBD2 matches 11 bases. The CDR3 has 16 residues. Germline values: CDR1 MGHRA, CDR2 YSYEKL. The V segment lost 1 base and the J segment 7 bases; nucleotides outside the gene matches: 6. CDR3 loop: CASSQATSGEANEQFF. The CDR3 DNA follows: TGCGCCAGCAGCCAAGCGACTAGCGGGGAGGCTAATGAGCAGTTCTTC.